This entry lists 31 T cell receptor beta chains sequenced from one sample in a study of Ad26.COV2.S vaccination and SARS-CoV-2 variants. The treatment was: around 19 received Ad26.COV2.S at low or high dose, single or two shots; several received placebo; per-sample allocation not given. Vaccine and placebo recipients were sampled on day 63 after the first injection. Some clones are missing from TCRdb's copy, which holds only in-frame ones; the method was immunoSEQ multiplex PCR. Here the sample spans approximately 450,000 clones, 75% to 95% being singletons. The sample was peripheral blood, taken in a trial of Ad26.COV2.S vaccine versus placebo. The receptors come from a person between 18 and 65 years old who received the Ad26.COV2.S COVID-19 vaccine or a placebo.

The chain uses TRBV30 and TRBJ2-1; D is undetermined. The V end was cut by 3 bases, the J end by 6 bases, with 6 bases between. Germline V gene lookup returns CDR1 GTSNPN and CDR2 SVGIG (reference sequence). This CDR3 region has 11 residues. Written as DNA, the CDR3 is TGTGCCTGGAGGAAAATCAATGAGCAGTTCTTC. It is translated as CAWRKINEQFF.

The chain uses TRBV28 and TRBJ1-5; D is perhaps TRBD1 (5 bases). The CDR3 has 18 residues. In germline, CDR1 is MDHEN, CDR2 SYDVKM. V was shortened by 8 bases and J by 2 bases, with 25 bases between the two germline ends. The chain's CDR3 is CASLLGSRAGPGNQPQHF. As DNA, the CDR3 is TGTGCCAGCCTCCTAGGGAGCCGGGCGGGGCCTGGCAATCAGCCCCAGCATTTT. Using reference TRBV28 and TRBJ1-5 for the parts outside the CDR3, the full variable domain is DVKVTQSSRYLVKRTGEKVFLECVQDMDHENMFWYRQDPGLGLRLIYFSYDVKMKEKGDIPEGYSVSREKKERFSLILESASTNQTSMYLCASLLGSRAGPGNQPQHFGDGTRLSIL.

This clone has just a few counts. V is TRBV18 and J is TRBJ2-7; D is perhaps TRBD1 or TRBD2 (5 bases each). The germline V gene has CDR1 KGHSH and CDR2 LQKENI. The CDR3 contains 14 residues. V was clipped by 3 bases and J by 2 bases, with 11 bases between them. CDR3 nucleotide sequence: TGTGCCAGCTCACCGGGGGTAGAGGCCTACGAGCAGTACTTC. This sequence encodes CASSPGVEAYEQYF.

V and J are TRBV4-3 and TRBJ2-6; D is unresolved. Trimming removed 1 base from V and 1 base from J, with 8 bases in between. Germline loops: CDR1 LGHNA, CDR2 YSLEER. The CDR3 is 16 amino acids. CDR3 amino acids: CASSQVGGSGANVLTF. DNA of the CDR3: TGCGCCAGCAGCCAAGTCGGTGGGTCTGGGGCCAACGTCCTGACTTTC.

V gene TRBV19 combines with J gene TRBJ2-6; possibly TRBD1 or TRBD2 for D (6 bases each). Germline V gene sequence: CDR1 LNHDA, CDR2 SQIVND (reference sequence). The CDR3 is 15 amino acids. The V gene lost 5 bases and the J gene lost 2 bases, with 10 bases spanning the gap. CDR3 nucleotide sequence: TGTGCCAGTAGTCGGGGGCTCCCTGGGGCCAACGTCCTGACTTTC. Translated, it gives CASSRGLPGANVLTF.

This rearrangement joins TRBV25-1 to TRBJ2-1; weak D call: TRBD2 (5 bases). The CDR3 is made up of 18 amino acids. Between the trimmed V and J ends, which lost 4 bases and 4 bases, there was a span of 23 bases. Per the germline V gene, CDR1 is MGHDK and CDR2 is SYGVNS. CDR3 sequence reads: CASSADPLVGEGYNEQFF. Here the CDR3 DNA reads TGTGCCAGCAGTGCCGATCCGTTGGTGGGAGAAGGGTACAATGAGCAGTTCTTC.

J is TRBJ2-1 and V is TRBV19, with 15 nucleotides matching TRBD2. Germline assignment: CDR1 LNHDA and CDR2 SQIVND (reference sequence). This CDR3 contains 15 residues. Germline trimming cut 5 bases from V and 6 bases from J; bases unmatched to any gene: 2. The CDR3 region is CASSAGLAGGNEQFF. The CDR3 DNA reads TGTGCCAGTAGTGCGGGACTAGCGGGAGGCAATGAGCAGTTCTTC.

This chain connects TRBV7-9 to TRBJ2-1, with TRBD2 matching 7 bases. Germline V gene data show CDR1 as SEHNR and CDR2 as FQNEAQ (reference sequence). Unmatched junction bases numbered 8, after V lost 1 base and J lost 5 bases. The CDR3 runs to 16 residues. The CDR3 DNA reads TGTGCCAGCAGCTTAGACGGCGGGGGAAGGGACAATGAGCAGTTCTTC. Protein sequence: CASSLDGGGRDNEQFF.

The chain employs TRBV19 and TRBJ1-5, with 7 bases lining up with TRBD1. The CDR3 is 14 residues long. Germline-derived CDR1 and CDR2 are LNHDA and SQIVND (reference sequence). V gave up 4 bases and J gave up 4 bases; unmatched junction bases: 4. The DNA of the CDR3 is TGTGCCAGTAGTAAGGACAGGAGTAATCAGCCCCAGCATTTT. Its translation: CASSKDRSNQPQHF.

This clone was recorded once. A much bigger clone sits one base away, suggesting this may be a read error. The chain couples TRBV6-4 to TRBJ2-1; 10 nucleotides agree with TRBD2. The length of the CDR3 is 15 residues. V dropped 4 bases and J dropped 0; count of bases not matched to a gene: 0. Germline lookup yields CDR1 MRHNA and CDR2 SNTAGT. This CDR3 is CASSGTSGSYNEQFF. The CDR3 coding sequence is TGTGCCAGCAGTGGGACTAGCGGCTCCTACAATGAGCAGTTCTTC.

The CDR3 spells CASSPGDSRAYEQYF. CDR3 DNA sequence: TGTGCCAGCAGCCCTGGGGATAGCAGAGCCTACGAGCAGTACTTC. V and J are TRBV27 and TRBJ2-7; D is ambiguous. Trimming shortened V by 6 bases and J by 2 bases, and 17 bases separated the two germline ends. CDR1 MNHEY and CDR2 SMNVEV come from the germline V gene (reference sequence). There are 15 residues in the CDR3.

For the CDR3, the DNA is TGCGCCAGCAGCCAAGAGATTGGCCTAGCGGGAGGGCCTGGGGAGACCCAGTACTTC. Protein sequence: CASSQEIGLAGGPGETQYF. The rearrangement joins TRBV4-1 to TRBJ2-5; 12 bases agree with TRBD2. The CDR3 extends over 19 amino acids. V dropped 0 bases and J dropped 5; count of bases not matched to a gene: 13. In germline, CDR1 is MGHRA, CDR2 YSYEKL.

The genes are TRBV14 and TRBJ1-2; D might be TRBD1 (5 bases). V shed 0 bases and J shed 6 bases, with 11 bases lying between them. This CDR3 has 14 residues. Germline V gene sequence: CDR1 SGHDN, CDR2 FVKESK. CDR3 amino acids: CASSQDNRLNGYTF. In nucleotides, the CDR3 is TGTGCCAGCAGCCAAGATAACAGGTTGAATGGCTACACCTTC.

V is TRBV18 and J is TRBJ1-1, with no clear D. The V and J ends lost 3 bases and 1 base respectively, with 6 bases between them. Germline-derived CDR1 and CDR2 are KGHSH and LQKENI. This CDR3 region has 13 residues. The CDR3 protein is CASSPGPNTEAFF. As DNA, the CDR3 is TGTGCCAGCTCACCGGGCCCGAACACTGAAGCTTTCTTT.

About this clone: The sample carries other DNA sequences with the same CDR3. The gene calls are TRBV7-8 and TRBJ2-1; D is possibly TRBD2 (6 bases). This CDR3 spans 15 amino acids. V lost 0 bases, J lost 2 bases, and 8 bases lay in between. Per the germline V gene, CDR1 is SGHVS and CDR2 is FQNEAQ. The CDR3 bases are TGTGCCAGCAGCTTAGCGGGAGGCACCTACAATGAGCAGTTCTTC. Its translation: CASSLAGGTYNEQFF.

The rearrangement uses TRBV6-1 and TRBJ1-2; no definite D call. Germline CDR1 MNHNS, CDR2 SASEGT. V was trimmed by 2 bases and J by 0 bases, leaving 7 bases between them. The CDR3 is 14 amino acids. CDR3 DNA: TGTGCCAGCAGTGAATGGCACTCTAACTATGGCTACACCTTC. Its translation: CASSEWHSNYGYTF.

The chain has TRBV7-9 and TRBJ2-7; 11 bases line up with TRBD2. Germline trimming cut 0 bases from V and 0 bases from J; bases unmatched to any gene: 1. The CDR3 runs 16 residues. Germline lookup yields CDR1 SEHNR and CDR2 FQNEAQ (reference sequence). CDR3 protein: CASSLAGLAVSYEQYF. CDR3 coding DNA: TGTGCCAGCAGCTTAGCGGGACTAGCGGTCTCCTACGAGCAGTACTTC. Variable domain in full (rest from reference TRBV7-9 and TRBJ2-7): DTGVSQNPRHKITKRGQNVTFRCDPISEHNRLYWYRQTLGQGPEFLTYFQNEAQLEKSRLLSDRFSAERPKGSFSTLEIQRTEQGDSAMYLCASSLAGLAVSYEQYFGPGTRLTVT.

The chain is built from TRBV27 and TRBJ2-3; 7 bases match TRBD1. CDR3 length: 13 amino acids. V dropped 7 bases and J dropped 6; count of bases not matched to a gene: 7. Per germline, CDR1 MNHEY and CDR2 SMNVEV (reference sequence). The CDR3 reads CASTGGVLDTQYF. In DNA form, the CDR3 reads TGTGCCAGCACAGGGGGAGTATTGGATACGCAGTATTTT.

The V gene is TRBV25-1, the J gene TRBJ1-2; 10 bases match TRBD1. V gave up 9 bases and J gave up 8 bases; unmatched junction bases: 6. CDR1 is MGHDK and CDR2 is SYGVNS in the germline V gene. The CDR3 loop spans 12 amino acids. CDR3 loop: CASAGTGVGYTF. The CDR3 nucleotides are TGTGCCAGTGCCGGGACAGGGGTCGGCTACACCTTC.

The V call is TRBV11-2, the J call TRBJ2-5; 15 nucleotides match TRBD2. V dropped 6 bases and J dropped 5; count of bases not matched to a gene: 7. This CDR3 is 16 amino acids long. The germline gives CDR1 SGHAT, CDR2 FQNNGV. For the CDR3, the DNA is TGTGCCAGCAGTCCCGGACTAGCGGGAGGGGGGGAGACCCAGTACTTC. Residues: CASSPGLAGGGETQYF.

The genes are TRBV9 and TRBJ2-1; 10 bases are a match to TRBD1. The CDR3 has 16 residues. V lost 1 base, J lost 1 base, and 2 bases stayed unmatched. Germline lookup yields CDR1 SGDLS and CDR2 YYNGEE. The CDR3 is CASSVTGQGSYNEQFF. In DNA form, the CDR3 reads TGTGCCAGCAGCGTAACGGGACAGGGGTCCTACAATGAGCAGTTCTTC. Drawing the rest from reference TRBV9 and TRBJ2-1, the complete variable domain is DSGVTQTPKHLITATGQRVTLRCSPRSGDLSVYWYQQSLDQGLQFLIQYYNGEERAKGNILERFSAQQFPDLHSELNLSSLELGDSALYFCASSVTGQGSYNEQFFGPGTRLTVL.

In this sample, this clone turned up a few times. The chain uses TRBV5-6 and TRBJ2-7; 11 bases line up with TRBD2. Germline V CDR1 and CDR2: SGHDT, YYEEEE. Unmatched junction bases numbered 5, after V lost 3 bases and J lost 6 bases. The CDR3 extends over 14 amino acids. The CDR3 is CASSSGLAVFEQYF. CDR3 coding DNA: TGTGCCAGCAGCTCGGGACTAGCGGTTTTCGAGCAGTACTTC. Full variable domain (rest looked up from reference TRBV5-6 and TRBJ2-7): DAGVTQSPTHLIKTRGQQVTLRCSPKSGHDTVSWYQQALGQGPQFIFQYYEEEERQRGNFPDRFSGHQFPNYSSELNVNALLLGDSALYLCASSSGLAVFEQYFGPGTRLTVT.

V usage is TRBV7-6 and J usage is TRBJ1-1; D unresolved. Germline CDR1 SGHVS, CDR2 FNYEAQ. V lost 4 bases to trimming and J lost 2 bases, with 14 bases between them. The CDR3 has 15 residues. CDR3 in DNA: TGTGCCAGCAGCTCACACTGGGGTGTAAACACTGAAGCTTTCTTT. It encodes CASSSHWGVNTEAFF.

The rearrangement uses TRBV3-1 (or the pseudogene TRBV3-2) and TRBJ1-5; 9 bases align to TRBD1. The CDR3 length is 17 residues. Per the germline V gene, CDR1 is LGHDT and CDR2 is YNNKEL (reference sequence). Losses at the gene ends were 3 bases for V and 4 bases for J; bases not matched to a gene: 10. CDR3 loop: CASSHHTWDRENQPQHF. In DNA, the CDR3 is TGTGCCAGCAGCCACCATACCTGGGACAGGGAAAATCAGCCCCAGCATTTT.

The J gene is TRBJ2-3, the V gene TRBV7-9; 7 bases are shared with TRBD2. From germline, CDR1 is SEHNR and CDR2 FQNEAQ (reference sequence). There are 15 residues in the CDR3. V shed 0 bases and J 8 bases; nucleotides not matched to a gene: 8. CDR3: CASSLAREGLFTQYF. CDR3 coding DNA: TGTGCCAGCAGCTTAGCGCGAGAGGGACTATTTACGCAGTATTTT.

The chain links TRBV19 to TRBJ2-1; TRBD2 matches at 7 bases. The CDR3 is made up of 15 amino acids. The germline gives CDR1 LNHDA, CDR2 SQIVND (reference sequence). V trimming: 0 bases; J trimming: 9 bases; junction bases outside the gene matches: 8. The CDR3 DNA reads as TGTGCCAGTAGTATAGACCCTGGACTAGTAGGTGAGCAGTTCTTC. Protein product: CASSIDPGLVGEQFF.

CDR3: CSVAPSLGGRNYGYTF. Here the CDR3 DNA reads TGCAGCGTCGCCCCCAGCTTAGGAGGCCGAAACTATGGCTACACCTTC. The V gene is TRBV29-1, the J gene TRBJ1-2; D gene uncertain. There are 16 residues in the CDR3. Germline loops: CDR1 SQVTM, CDR2 ANQGSEA. V was shortened by 6 bases and J by 2 bases, with 22 bases between the two germline ends.

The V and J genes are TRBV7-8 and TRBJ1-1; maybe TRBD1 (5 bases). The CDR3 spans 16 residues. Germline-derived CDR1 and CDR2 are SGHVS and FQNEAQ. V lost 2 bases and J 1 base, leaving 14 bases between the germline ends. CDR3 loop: CASSLTVGRQNTEAFF. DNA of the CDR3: TGTGCCAGCAGCTTAACAGTGGGGCGCCAGAACACTGAAGCTTTCTTT.

In DNA, the CDR3 is TGTGCCAGTAGTATGGGCCAAACGGGTGAGCAGTTCTTC. As protein: CASSMGQTGEQFF. The rearrangement links TRBV19 to TRBJ2-1, with D unresolved. This CDR3 is 13 amino acids long. The germline V and J ends were trimmed by 3 bases and 9 bases, with 12 bases remaining between them. Germline values: CDR1 LNHDA, CDR2 SQIVND (reference sequence).

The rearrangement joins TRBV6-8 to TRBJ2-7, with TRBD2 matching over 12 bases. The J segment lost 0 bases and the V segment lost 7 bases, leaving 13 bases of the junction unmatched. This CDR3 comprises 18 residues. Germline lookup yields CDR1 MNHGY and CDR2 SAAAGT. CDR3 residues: CASIYYRLAGESSYEQYF. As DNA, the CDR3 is TGTGCCAGCATCTACTACCGACTAGCGGGGGAAAGCTCCTACGAGCAGTACTTC.

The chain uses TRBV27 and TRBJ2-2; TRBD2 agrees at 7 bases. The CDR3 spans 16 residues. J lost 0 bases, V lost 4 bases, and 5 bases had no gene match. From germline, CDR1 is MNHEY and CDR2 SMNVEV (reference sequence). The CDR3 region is CASSSRGLANTGELFF. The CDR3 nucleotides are TGTGCCAGCAGTTCCCGAGGACTAGCGAACACCGGGGAGCTGTTTTTT.